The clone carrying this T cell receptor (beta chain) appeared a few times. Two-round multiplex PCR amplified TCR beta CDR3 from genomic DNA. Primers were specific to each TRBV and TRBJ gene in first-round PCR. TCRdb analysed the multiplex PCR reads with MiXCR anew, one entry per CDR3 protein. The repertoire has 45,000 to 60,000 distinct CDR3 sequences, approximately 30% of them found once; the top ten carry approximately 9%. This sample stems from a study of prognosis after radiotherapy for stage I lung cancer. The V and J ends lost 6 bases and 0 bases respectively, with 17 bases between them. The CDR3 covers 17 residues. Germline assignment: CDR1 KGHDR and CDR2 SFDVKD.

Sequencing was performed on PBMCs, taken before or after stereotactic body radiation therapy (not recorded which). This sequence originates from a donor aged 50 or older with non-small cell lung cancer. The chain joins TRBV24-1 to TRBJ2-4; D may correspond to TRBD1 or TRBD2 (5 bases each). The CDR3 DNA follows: TGTGCCACCAGTCATGACAACGCCGGGGCAGCCAAAAACATTCAGTACTTC. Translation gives CATSHDNAGAAKNIQYF.